The clone carrying this T cell receptor beta chain has a handful of counts. Its antigen remains unidentified. The CDR3 has 16 residues. The germline V gene encodes CDR1 SGHVS and CDR2 FQNEAQ. J gave up 0 bases and V 4 bases, and 3 bases lay outside the gene matches. The data belong to a study of T cell repertoires in cytomegalovirus infection. Study-level findings and limits: Pooled public TCR beta family frequency picked out CMV carriers with the relevant HLA.

Via MiXCR, TCRdb re-called the reads, giving one row per CDR3 protein. The sample lists approximately 110,000 distinct CDR3 sequences, 32% occurring once. The chain employs TRBV7-8 and TRBJ2-2, with TRBD2 identical over 9 bases. The clonotype was recovered from a human donor in good health (CMV status not recorded). Some clones in this sample may be carry-over from other donors' samples. The material was CD8+ T cells from cultured PBMCs, obtained from culture after CMV antigen stimulation. The CDR3 coding sequence is TGTGCCAGCAGCTCCATAGCGGGGGCGAACACCGGGGAGCTGTTTTTT. Translation: CASSSIAGANTGELFF.